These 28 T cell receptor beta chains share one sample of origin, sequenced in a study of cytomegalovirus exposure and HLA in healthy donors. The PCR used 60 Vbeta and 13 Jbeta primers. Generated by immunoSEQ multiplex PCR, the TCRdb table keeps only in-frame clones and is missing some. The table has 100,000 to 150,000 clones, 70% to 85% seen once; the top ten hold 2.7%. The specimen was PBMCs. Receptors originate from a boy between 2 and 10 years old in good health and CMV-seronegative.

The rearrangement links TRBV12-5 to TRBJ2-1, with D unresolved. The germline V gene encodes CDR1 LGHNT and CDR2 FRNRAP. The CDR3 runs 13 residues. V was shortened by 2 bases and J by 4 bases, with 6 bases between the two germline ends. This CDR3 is CASGLTSYNEQFF. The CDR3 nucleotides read TGTGCTAGTGGTTTGACATCTTACAATGAGCAGTTCTTC.

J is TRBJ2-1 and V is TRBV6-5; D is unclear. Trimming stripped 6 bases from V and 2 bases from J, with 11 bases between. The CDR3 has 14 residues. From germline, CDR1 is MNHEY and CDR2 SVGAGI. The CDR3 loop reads CASRKDSTYNEQFF. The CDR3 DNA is TGTGCCAGCAGAAAAGACTCCACCTACAATGAGCAGTTCTTC.

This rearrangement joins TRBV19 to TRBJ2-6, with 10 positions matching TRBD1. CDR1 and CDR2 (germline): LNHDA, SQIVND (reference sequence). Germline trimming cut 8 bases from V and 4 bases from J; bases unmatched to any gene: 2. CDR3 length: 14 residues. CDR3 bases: TGTGCCAGTGGACAGGGGGACGGGGCCAACGTCCTGACTTTC. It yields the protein CASGQGDGANVLTF.

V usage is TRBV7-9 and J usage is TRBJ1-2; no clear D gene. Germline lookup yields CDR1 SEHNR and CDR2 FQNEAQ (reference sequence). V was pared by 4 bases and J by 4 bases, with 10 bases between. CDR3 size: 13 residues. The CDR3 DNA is TGTGCCAGCAGCTCGGGCGAGGGCTATGGCTACACCTTC. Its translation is CASSSGEGYGYTF.

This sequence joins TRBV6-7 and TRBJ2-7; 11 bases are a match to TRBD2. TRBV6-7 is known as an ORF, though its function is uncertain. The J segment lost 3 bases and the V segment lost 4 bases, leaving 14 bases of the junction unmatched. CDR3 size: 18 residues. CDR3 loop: CASSWISGRADGGYEQYV. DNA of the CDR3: TGTGCCAGCAGTTGGATTAGCGGGAGGGCCGATGGAGGCTACGAGCAGTACGTC.

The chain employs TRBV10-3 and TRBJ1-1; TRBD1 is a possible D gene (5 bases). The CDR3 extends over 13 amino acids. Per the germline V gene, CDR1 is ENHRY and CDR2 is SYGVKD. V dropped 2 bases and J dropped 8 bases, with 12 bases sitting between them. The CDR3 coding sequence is TGTGCCATCAGTGAGCCTGGGCAGGGCGAAGCTTTCTTT. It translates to CAISEPGQGEAFF.

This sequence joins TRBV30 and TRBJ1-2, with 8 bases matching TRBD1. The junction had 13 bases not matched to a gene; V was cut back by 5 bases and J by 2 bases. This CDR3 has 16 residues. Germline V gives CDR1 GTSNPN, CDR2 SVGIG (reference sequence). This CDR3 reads CAWDKTGTGPNYGYTF. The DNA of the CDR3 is TGTGCCTGGGATAAAACCGGGACAGGACCCAACTATGGCTACACCTTC.

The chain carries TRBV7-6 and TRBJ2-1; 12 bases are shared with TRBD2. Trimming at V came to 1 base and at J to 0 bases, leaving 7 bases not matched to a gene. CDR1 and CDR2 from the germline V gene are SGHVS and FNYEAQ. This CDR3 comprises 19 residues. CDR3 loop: CASSLGTSGVPSSYNEQFF. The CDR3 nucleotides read TGTGCCAGCAGCTTAGGGACTAGCGGGGTACCAAGCTCCTACAATGAGCAGTTCTTC.

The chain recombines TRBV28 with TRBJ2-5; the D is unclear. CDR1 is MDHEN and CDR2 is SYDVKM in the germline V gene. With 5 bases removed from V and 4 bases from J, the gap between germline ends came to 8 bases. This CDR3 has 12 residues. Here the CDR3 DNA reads TGTGCCAGCAGTCCCTACAGAGAGACCCAGTACTTC. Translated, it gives CASSPYRETQYF.

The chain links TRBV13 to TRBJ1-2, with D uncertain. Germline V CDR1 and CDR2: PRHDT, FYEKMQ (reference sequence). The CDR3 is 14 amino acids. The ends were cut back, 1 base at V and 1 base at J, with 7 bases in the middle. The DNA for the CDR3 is TGTGCCAGCAGCTTAGTCGAACTTAACTATGGCTACACCTTC. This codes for CASSLVELNYGYTF.

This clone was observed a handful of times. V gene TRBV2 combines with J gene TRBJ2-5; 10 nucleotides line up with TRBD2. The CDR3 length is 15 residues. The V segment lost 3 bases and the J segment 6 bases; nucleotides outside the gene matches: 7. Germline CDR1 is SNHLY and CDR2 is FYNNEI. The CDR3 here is CASSEVASGGKTQYF. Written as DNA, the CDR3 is TGTGCCAGCAGTGAGGTGGCTAGCGGGGGAAAGACCCAGTACTTC.

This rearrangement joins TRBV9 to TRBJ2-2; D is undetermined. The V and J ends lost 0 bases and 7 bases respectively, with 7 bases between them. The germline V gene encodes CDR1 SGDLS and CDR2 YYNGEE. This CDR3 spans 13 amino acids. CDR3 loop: CASSVAVRGELFF. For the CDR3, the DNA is TGTGCCAGCAGCGTAGCAGTTCGCGGGGAGCTGTTTTTT.

CDR3 sequence (DNA): TGTGCCAGCTCACAGGGGGAGAGCAATCAGCCCCAGCATTTT. Translation: CASSQGESNQPQHF. The chain has TRBV18 and TRBJ1-5; D is perhaps TRBD1 (6 bases). The CDR3 loop spans 14 amino acids. With 4 bases removed from V and 1 base from J, the gap between germline ends came to 8 bases. Germline values: CDR1 KGHSH, CDR2 LQKENI.

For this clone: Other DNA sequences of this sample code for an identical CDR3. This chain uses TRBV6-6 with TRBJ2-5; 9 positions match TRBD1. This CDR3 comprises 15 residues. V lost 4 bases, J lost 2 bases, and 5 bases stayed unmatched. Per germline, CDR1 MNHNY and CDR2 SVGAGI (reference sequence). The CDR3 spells CASSSTGGSQETQYF. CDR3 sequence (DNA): TGTGCCAGCAGTTCCACAGGGGGCTCTCAAGAGACCCAGTACTTC.

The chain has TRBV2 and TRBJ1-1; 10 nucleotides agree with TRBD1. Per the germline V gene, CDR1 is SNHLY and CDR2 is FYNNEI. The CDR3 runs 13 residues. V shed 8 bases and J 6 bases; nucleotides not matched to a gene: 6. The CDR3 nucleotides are TGTGCCAGCGGACGGGACAGGGGCTCTGAAGCTTTCTTT. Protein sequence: CASGRDRGSEAFF. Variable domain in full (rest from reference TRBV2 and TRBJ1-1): EPEVTQTPSHQVTQMGQEVILRCVPISNHLYFYWYRQILGQKVEFLVSFYNNEISEKSEIFDDQFSVERPDGSNFTLKIRSTKLEDSAMYFCASGRDRGSEAFFGQGTRLTVV.

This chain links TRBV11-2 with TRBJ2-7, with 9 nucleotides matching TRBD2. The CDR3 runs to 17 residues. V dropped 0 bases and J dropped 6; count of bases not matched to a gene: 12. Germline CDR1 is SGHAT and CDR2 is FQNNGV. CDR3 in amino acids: CASSLDWVAGEIGEQYV. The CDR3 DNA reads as TGTGCCAGCAGCTTAGATTGGGTAGCGGGAGAGATTGGCGAGCAGTACGTC.

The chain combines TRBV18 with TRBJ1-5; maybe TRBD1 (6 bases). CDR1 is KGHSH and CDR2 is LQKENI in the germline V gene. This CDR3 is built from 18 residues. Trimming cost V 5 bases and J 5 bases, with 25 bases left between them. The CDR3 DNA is TGTGCCAGCTCATCACAATTCAATCCCGGGACAAAATATCAGCCCCAGCATTTT. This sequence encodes CASSSQFNPGTKYQPQHF.

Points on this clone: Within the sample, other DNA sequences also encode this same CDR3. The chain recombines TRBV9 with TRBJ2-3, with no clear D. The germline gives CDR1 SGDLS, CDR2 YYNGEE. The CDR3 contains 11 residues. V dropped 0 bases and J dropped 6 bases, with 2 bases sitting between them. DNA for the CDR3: TGTGCCAGCAGCGTAGCTGATACGCAGTATTTT. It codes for CASSVADTQYF.

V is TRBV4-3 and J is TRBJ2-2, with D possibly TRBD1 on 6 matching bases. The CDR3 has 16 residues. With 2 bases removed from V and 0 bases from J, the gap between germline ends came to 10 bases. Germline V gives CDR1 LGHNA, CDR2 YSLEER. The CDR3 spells CASSQMDRANTGELFF. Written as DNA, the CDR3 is TGCGCCAGCAGCCAAATGGACAGAGCGAACACCGGGGAGCTGTTTTTT.

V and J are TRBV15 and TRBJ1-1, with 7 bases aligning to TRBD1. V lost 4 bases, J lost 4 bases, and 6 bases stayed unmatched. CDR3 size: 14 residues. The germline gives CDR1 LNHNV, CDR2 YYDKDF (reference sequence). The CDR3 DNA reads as TGTGCCACCAGCATCCGCCAGGGGGGCACTGAAGCTTTCTTT. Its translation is CATSIRQGGTEAFF.

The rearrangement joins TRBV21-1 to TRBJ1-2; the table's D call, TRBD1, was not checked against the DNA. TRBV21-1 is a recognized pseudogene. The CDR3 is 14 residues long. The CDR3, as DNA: TGTGCCAGCAGCCGCCGGGACAGGGTGGATGGCTACACCTTC. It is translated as CASSRRDRVDGYTF.

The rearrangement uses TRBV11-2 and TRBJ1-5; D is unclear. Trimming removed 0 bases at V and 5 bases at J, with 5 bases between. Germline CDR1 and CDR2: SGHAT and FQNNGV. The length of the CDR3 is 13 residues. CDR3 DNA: TGTGCCAGCAGCTTAGACAGATATCAGCCCCAGCATTTT. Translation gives CASSLDRYQPQHF.

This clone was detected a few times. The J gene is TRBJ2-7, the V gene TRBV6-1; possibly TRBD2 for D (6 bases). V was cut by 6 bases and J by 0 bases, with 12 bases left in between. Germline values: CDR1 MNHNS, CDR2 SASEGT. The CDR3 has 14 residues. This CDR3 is CASRGAGDSYEQYV. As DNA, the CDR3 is TGTGCCAGCAGAGGAGCGGGTGACTCCTACGAGCAGTACGTC.

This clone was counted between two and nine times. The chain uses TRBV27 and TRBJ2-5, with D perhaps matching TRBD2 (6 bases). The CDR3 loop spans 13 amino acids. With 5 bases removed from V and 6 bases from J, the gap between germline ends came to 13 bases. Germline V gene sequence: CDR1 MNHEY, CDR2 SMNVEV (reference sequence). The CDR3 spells CASSSSGGKTQYF. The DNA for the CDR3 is TGTGCCAGCAGTAGTAGCGGAGGAAAGACCCAGTACTTC.

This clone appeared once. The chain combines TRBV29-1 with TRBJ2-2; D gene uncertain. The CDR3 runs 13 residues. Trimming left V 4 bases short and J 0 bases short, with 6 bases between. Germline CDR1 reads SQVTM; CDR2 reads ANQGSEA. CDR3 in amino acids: CSVAGPNTGELFF. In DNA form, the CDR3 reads TGCAGCGTTGCAGGCCCGAACACCGGGGAGCTGTTTTTT.

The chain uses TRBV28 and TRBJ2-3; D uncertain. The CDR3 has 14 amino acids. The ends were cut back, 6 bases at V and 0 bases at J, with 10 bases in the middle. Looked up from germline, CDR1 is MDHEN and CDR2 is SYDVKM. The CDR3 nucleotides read TGTGCCAGCAGCCCCGGGTCTAGCACAGATACGCAGTATTTT. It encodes CASSPGSSTDTQYF. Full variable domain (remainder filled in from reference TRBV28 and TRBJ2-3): DVKVTQSSRYLVKRTGEKVFLECVQDMDHENMFWYRQDPGLGLRLIYFSYDVKMKEKGDIPEGYSVSREKKERFSLILESASTNQTSMYLCASSPGSSTDTQYFGPGTRLTVL.

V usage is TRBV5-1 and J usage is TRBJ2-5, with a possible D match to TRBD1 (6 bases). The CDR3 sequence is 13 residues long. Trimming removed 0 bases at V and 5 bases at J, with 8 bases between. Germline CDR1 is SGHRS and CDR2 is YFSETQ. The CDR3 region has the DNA TGCGCCAGCAGCTTGGACAGGGATGAGACCCAGTACTTC. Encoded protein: CASSLDRDETQYF.

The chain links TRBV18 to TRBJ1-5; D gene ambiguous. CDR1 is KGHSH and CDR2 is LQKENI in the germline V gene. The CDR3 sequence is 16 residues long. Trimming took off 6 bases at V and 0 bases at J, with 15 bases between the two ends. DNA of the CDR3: TGTGCCAGCTCCCTCGGTGGTGCATATAGCAATCAGCCCCAGCATTTT. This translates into CASSLGGAYSNQPQHF.